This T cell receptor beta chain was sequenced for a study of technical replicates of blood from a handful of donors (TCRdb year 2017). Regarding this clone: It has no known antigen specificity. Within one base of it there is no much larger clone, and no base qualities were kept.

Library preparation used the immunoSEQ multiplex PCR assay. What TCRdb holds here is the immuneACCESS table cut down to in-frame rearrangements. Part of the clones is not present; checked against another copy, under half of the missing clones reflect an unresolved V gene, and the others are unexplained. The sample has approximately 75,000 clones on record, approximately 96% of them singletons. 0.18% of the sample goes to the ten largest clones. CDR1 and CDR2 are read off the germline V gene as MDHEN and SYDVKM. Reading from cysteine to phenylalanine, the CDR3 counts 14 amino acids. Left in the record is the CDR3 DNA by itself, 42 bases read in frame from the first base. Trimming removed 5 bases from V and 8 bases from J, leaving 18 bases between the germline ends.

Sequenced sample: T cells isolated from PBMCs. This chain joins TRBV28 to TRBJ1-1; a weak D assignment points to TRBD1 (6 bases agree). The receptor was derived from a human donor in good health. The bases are TGTGCCAGCAGTCCACCTTACAGGGTATCAGAAGCTTTCTTT. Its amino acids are CASSPPYRVSEAFF.